These 20 T cell receptor beta chains were all obtained from the same sample, sequenced in a study of shared clonotypes between healthy human individuals. Sequencing used immunoSEQ multiplex PCR; TCRdb keeps in-frame clones, though not all of them. This sample has 600,000 to 800,000 clones, with around 77% found just once. The specimen was memory CD4+ T cells sorted from blood. The subset was: CD45RA-negative fraction. Receptor source: a woman under 40 in good health.

The gene calls are TRBV5-7 and TRBJ1-1; D unresolved. TRBV5-7 is noted as an ORF with a role that remains uncertain. V lost 6 bases, J lost 6 bases, and 18 bases lay in between. This CDR3 comprises 14 residues. The CDR3 reads CASTLDGQLAEAFF. In nucleotides, the CDR3 is TGTGCCAGCACCCTCGACGGGCAATTGGCTGAAGCTTTCTTT.

This sequence joins TRBV5-1 and TRBJ1-1; weak D call: TRBD1 (5 bases). This CDR3 comprises 16 residues. CDR1 is SGHRS and CDR2 is YFSETQ in the germline V gene. V lost 5 bases and J lost 0, with 17 bases in between. CDR3 in amino acids: CASSSTGLMMNTEAFF. CDR3 nucleotide sequence: TGCGCCAGCAGTTCTACAGGACTAATGATGAACACTGAAGCTTTCTTT.

The chain links TRBV30 to TRBJ1-4, with D possibly matching TRBD1 (5 bases). With 2 bases removed from V and 8 bases from J, the gap between germline ends came to 12 bases. Germline V gene data show CDR1 as GTSNPN and CDR2 as SVGIG (reference sequence). The CDR3 length is 13 residues. CDR3 sequence reads: CAWSHGRGEKLFF. The CDR3 DNA reads as TGTGCCTGGAGTCATGGGCGGGGGGAAAAACTGTTTTTT.

This clone was observed a few times. The rearrangement links TRBV28 to TRBJ1-2; D gene uncertain. The CDR3 contains 10 residues. Trimming took 11 bases from V and 7 from J, leaving 11 bases between them. Germline CDR1 is MDHEN and CDR2 is SYDVKM. The CDR3 region has the DNA TGTGCCGTTCATTCGGTTGGCTACACCTTC. Residues: CAVHSVGYTF.

The chain couples TRBV4-2 to TRBJ2-5; 12 bases map to TRBD2. V was pared by 7 bases and J by 5 bases, with 5 bases of the junction left unmatched. The germline V gene has CDR1 LGHNA and CDR2 YNFKEQ. CDR3 length equals 14 residues. This chain's CDR3 is CASKLAGGDETQYF. The CDR3 coding sequence is TGTGCCAGCAAACTAGCGGGAGGTGATGAGACCCAGTACTTC.

This rearrangement joins TRBV7-2 to TRBJ2-4; TRBD2 aligns across 8 bases. The CDR3 extends over 15 amino acids. V gave up 6 bases and J gave up 8 bases; unmatched junction bases: 12. Per germline, CDR1 SGHTA and CDR2 FQGNSA. CDR3 sequence reads: CASSSRREARDIQYF. The CDR3 DNA reads as TGTGCCAGCAGTTCCAGGCGGGAGGCTAGGGACATTCAGTACTTC. The entire variable domain, with the rest obtained from reference TRBV7-2 and TRBJ2-4, is as follows: GAGVSQSPSNKVTEKGKDVELRCDPISGHTALYWYRQSLGQGLEFLIYFQGNSAPDKSGLPSDRFSAERTGGSVSTLTIQRTQQEDSAVYLCASSSRREARDIQYFGAGTRLSVL.

The J gene is TRBJ1-2, the V gene TRBV28; no reliable D call. This CDR3 has 11 residues. Germline CDR1 MDHEN, CDR2 SYDVKM. V lost 5 bases and J lost 7, with 8 bases in between. As DNA, the CDR3 is TGTGCCAGCAGTCACATATTTGGCTACACCTTC. Translated, it gives CASSHIFGYTF.

The V gene is TRBV28, the J gene TRBJ1-5, with D uncertain. Germline V gives CDR1 MDHEN, CDR2 SYDVKM. V dropped 5 bases and J dropped 5 bases, with 10 bases sitting between them. The CDR3 consists of 13 residues. The CDR3 reads CASSITADQPQHF. The DNA for the CDR3 is TGTGCCAGCAGTATTACAGCCGATCAGCCCCAGCATTTT.

V is TRBV7-6 and J is TRBJ1-1; unclear D gene. Germline lookup yields CDR1 SGHVS and CDR2 FNYEAQ. V was shortened by 1 base and J by 8 bases, with 5 bases between the two germline ends. CDR3 length: 11 residues. In DNA form, the CDR3 reads TGTGCCAGCAGCTTAGGCCAGGAAGCTTTCTTT. Amino acid sequence: CASSLGQEAFF.

The chain combines TRBV19 with TRBJ2-3; D not resolved. Trimming removed 7 bases from V and 4 bases from J, with 15 bases in between. The CDR3 sequence is 14 residues long. Germline V gene lookup returns CDR1 LNHDA and CDR2 SQIVND (reference sequence). The CDR3 spells CASNEASQPDTQYF. CDR3 in DNA: TGTGCCAGTAACGAGGCGAGCCAACCAGATACGCAGTATTTT.

This clone occurred a few times. Written as DNA, the CDR3 is TGTGCCAGCATGAGGGGACAGGGGCCGTACGAGCAGTACTTC. Its protein product is CASMRGQGPYEQYF. The V call is TRBV6-1, the J call TRBJ2-7; 10 bases map to TRBD1. This CDR3 has 14 residues. Germline CDR1 and CDR2: MNHNS and SASEGT. V trimming: 7 bases; J trimming: 4 bases; junction bases outside the gene matches: 7.

The chain recombines TRBV29-1 with TRBJ1-2; tentative D call: TRBD1 (5 bases). Germline V CDR1 and CDR2: SQVTM, ANQGSEA. V lost 4 bases and J lost 3, with 12 bases in between. The CDR3 has 13 residues. CDR3 residues: CSVVRGTDYGYTF. DNA of the CDR3: TGCAGCGTTGTGCGGGGGACGGACTATGGCTACACCTTC.

CDR3 nucleotides: TGTGCCAGTAGTATAGGGGCGGGCCCGGCCTACGAGCAGTACTTC. Its translation: CASSIGAGPAYEQYF. The chain is built from TRBV19 and TRBJ2-7; a possible D gene is TRBD2 (5 bases). The germline gives CDR1 LNHDA, CDR2 SQIVND (reference sequence). The CDR3 length is 15 residues. V dropped 1 base and J dropped 2 bases, with 12 bases sitting between them. Supplemented by reference TRBV19 and TRBJ2-7, the full variable domain reads DGGITQSPKYLFRKEGQNVTLSCEQNLNHDAMYWYRQDPGQGLRLIYYSQIVNDFQKGDIAEGYSVSREKKESFPLTVTSAQKNPTAFYLCASSIGAGPAYEQYFGPGTRLTVT.

The chain employs TRBV30 and TRBJ2-5; D is possibly TRBD1 (6 bases). The J call is uncertain, as TRBJ2-7 better fits the DNA end. The germline V gene encodes CDR1 GTSNPN and CDR2 SVGIG (reference sequence). The CDR3 is 12 residues long. This CDR3 reads CAWRTGPYEQYF. The DNA of the CDR3 is TGTGCCTGGAGAACAGGGCCCTACGAGCAGTACTTC.

In this sample, this clone turned up a few times. The chain combines TRBV21-1 with TRBJ1-2. TRBV21-1 is deemed a pseudogene. CDR3 length: 13 residues. The CDR3, as DNA: TGTGCCAGTTTACGAAAGTGGGGAAAAGGCTACACCTTC. Its translation: CASLRKWGKGYTF.

V is TRBV15 and J is TRBJ2-1; D may be TRBD2 (5 bases). This CDR3 is 14 amino acids long. Germline assignment: CDR1 LNHNV and CDR2 YYDKDF (reference sequence). The V end was cut by 0 bases, the J end by 8 bases, with 11 bases between. CDR3 nucleotides: TGTGCCACCAGCAGAGATCGGGCGGGCGATGAGCAGTTCTTC. It encodes CATSRDRAGDEQFF.

The chain uses TRBV5-1 and TRBJ2-1; 8 positions agree with TRBD2. The CDR3 has 14 amino acids. Trimming removed 2 bases from V and 3 bases from J; junction bases left unmatched: 1. The germline V gene has CDR1 SGHRS and CDR2 YFSETQ. The CDR3: CASSFREGYNEQFF. The CDR3 bases are TGCGCCAGCAGCTTCCGGGAGGGCTACAATGAGCAGTTCTTC.

Turning to this clone: Additional DNA sequences in this sample encode the identical CDR3. This sequence joins TRBV4-1 and TRBJ2-7, with TRBD2 matching 7 bases. CDR1 is MGHRA, CDR2 YSYEKL, per germline. The CDR3 is made up of 15 amino acids. Trimming cost V 1 base and J 1 base; bases outside gene matches: 4. This chain's CDR3 is CASSQVHSGSYEQYF. The CDR3 DNA is TGCGCCAGCAGCCAAGTACATAGCGGGTCCTACGAGCAGTACTTC.

In this sample, this clone turned up a few times. The rearrangement links TRBV7-6 to TRBJ1-5; no clear D. In germline, CDR1 is SGHVS, CDR2 FNYEAQ. Trimming took 1 base from V and 4 from J, leaving 5 bases between them. The CDR3 is 13 amino acids. CDR3 DNA sequence: TGTGCCAGCAGCTTAGAGGAGAATCAGCCCCAGCATTTT. Translated, it gives CASSLEENQPQHF.

CDR3 in DNA: TGTGCCAGCAGCTCGACAGGGACTAGCGTCTACAATGAGCAGTTCTTC. It translates to CASSSTGTSVYNEQFF. V and J are TRBV5-5 and TRBJ2-1, with 10 bases matching TRBD2. The CDR3 is 16 residues long. Germline V gene lookup returns CDR1 SGHKS and CDR2 YYEKEE (reference sequence). Losses at the gene ends were 3 bases for V and 3 bases for J; bases not matched to a gene: 6.